This TCR beta chain was sequenced in a study of neoadjuvant anti-PD-1 for oral cavity cancer. Described time point: after neoadjuvant nivolumab, at surgical resection. The patients had HPV-negative, locally advanced oral cavity squamous cell carcinoma. Clones were read by immunoSEQ multiplex PCR, and TCRdb kept only the in-frame ones, dropping some. This table holds roughly 14,000 clones, 71% found once. The CDR3 runs to 15 residues. The germline V gene encodes CDR1 MGHDK and CDR2 SYGVNS. J was trimmed by 4 bases and V by 1 base; bases with no gene match: 5. This receptor was identified in a person aged 35 to 85 with oral cavity squamous cell carcinoma. This material consisted of PBMCs, taken after nivolumab (anti-PD-1) treatment. The chain recombines TRBV25-1 with TRBJ2-7, with 9 bases identical to TRBD2. The CDR3 DNA reads TGTGCCAGCAGTGAATCCGAGCGGGAGGATTACGAGCAGTACTTC. It yields the protein CASSESEREDYEQYF.